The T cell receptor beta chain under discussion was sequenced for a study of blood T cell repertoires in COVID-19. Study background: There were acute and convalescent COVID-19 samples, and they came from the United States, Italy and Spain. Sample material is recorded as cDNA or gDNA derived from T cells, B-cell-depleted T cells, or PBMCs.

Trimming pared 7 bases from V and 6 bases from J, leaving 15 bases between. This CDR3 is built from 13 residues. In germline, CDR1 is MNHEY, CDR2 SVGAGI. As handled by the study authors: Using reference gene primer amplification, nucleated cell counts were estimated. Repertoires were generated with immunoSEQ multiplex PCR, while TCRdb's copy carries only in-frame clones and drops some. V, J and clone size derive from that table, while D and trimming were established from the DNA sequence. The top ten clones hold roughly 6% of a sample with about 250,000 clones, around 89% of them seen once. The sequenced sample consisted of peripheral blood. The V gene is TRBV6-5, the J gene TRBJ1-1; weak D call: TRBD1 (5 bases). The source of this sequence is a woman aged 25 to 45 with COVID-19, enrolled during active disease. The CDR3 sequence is CASKEGPGAEAFF. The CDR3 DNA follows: TGTGCCAGCAAAGAGGGACCGGGGGCTGAAGCTTTCTTT.